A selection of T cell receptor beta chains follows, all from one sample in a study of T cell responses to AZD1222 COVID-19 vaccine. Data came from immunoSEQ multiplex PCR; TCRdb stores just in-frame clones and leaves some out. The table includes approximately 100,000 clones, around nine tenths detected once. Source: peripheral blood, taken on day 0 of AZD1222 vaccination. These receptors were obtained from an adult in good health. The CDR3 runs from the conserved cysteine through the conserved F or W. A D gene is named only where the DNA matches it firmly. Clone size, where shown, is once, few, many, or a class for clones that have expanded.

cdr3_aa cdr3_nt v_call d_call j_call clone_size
CASSPAGTRSYEQYF TGCGCCAGCAGCCCAGCCGGGACTAGGAGTTACGAGCAGTACTTC TRBV4-1 TRBD2 TRBJ2-7 .
CASRAAGGPETQYF TGTGCCAGCAGGGCAGCGGGAGGGCCTGAGACCCAGTACTTC TRBV3-1/TRBV3-2 TRBD2 TRBJ2-5 .
CASSLGGLGQGNEQFF TGTGCCAGCAGCTTGGGGGGACTAGGCCAGGGGAATGAGCAGTTCTTC TRBV5-4 TRBD2 TRBJ2-1 .
CASSSRSQAAGNTIYF TGTGCCAGCAGCTCGCGATCGCAGGCTGCTGGAAACACCATATATTTT TRBV7-2 . TRBJ1-3 .
CASSEVAGGHEQFF TGTGCCAGCAGCGAGGTAGCGGGAGGACATGAGCAGTTCTTC TRBV9 TRBD2 TRBJ2-1 .
CASSPRQGGGYTF TGTGCCAGCAGCCCCCGACAGGGCGGTGGCTACACCTTC TRBV7-2 TRBD1 TRBJ1-2 .
CASSQTWVSYNEQFF TGTGCCAGCAGCCAGACCTGGGTCTCCTACAATGAGCAGTTCTTC TRBV7-2 . TRBJ2-1 once
CSASPTGNNYGYTF TGCAGTGCTAGTCCGACAGGGAATAACTATGGCTACACCTTC TRBV20-1 TRBD1 TRBJ1-2 .
CASSLGLGGGRMGEQFF TGTGCCAGCAGCTTAGGTTTAGGGGGAGGGCGGATGGGTGAGCAGTTCTTC TRBV7-6 . TRBJ2-1 .
CASSPGGPTGDIEKLFF TGTGCCAGCTCACCAGGGGGGCCGACAGGAGATATTGAAAAACTGTTTTTT TRBV18 . TRBJ1-4 .
CASSAVSNPGLASYEQYF TGTGCCAGCAGCGCAGTTTCAAATCCGGGACTAGCCTCCTACGAGCAGTACTTC TRBV5-4 TRBD2 TRBJ2-7 .
CASSLYRDYEQYF TGTGCCAGCAGTTTATACAGGGACTACGAGCAGTACTTC TRBV12-3/TRBV12-4 . TRBJ2-7 .
CASSLRGLRENIQYF TGTGCCAGCAGTTTAAGGGGCCTCCGGGAAAACATTCAGTACTTC TRBV28 . TRBJ2-4 .
CASSYDRKADTQYF TGTGCCAGCAGTTACGATAGGAAGGCAGATACGCAGTATTTT TRBV6-5 . TRBJ2-3 .
CASSFGLAGGPVDTQYF TGTGCCAGCAGCTTCGGACTAGCGGGAGGGCCGGTAGATACGCAGTATTTT TRBV5-4 TRBD2 TRBJ2-3 .
CAWSVPWGAGANVLTF TGTGCCTGGAGTGTCCCGTGGGGTGCTGGGGCCAACGTCCTGACTTTC TRBV30 . TRBJ2-6 .
CASSLANQETQYF TGCGCCAGCAGCTTGGCCAACCAAGAGACCCAGTACTTC TRBV5-1 . TRBJ2-5 .
CASSLSRRSQNTGELFF TGTGCCAGCAGTTTATCACGCAGGTCCCAGAACACCGGGGAGCTGTTTTTT TRBV27 . TRBJ2-2 .
CASSPNTGELFF TGTGCCAGCAGCCCAAACACCGGGGAGCTGTTTTTT TRBV3-1/TRBV3-2 . TRBJ2-2 .
CASNSASSGNTIYF TGTGCCAGCAATTCCGCCTCCTCTGGAAACACCATATATTTT TRBV6-6 . TRBJ1-3 .
CASSQTGGAETQYF TGCGCCAGCAGCCAAACAGGGGGCGCGGAGACCCAGTACTTC TRBV4-1 TRBD1 TRBJ2-5 .
CASSVDQGTMIYGYTF TGTGCCAGCAGCGTAGACCAGGGAACGATGATATATGGCTACACCTTC TRBV9 . TRBJ1-2 .
CASSPDRVGTSGSKYEQFF TGTGCCAGCAGCCCCGACAGGGTGGGAACTAGCGGGAGTAAGTATGAGCAGTTCTTC TRBV6-2/TRBV6-3 TRBD2 TRBJ2-1 .
CASSTGVNSPLHF TGTGCCAGCTCGACAGGGGTAAATTCACCCCTCCACTTT TRBV5-4 TRBD1 TRBJ1-6 .
CASRNEGLIERQFF TGTGCCAGCAGGAACGAGGGACTAATTGAGCGACAGTTCTTC TRBV2 TRBD2 TRBJ2-1 .
CASSSLSYGYTF TGTGCCAGCAGCTCCCTATCCTATGGCTACACCTTC TRBV7-9 . TRBJ1-2 few
CSVEVLGTWNTEAFF TGCAGCGTTGAAGTTTTAGGGACATGGAACACTGAAGCTTTCTTT TRBV29-1 . TRBJ1-1 .
CASSPRTSGADTQYF TGCGCCAGCAGCCCGAGGACTAGCGGTGCAGATACGCAGTATTTT TRBV4-3 TRBD2 TRBJ2-3 .
CASSYPTSEQFF TGTGCCAGCAGTTACCCCACATCCGAGCAGTTCTTC TRBV6-2/TRBV6-3 . TRBJ2-1 .
CASSYRGGTEAFF TGTGCCAGCAGTTACAGGGGGGGCACTGAAGCTTTCTTT TRBV2 TRBD1 TRBJ1-1 .
CASSLGAGAGNTIYF TGTGCCAGCAGCTTGGGTGCGGGAGCTGGAAACACCATATATTTT TRBV7-6 . TRBJ1-3 once
CASSPQLAGGNNEQFF TGTGCCAGCTCACCCCAACTAGCGGGAGGAAACAATGAGCAGTTCTTC TRBV18 TRBD2 TRBJ2-1 .
CASSSGASSYNEQFF TGTGCCAGCAGCTCCGGCGCTAGCTCCTACAATGAGCAGTTCTTC TRBV11-2 . TRBJ2-1 .
CAGTAFNTGELFF TGTGCCGGGACAGCCTTTAACACCGGGGAGCTGTTTTTT TRBV30 TRBD1 TRBJ2-2 .
CATSRVASTEAFF TGTGCCACCAGCAGAGTAGCGTCGACTGAAGCTTTCTTT TRBV15 . TRBJ1-1 .
CASSLPGTSGKDTQYF TGTGCCAGCAGCTTACCAGGGACTAGCGGAAAAGATACGCAGTATTTT TRBV5-4 TRBD2 TRBJ2-3 .
CASSLNQYINEQFF TGTGCCAGCAGCTTGAACCAGTATATCAATGAGCAGTTCTTC TRBV5-4 . TRBJ2-1 .
CASSLGVLTF TGTGCCAGCAGCCTTGGCGTCCTGACTTTC TRBV5-5 . TRBJ2-6 .
CASSVEGGRSTGELFF TGTGCCAGCAGCGTAGAGGGGGGAAGAAGCACCGGGGAGCTGTTTTTT TRBV9 . TRBJ2-2 .
CASSYSGGSGGNEQFF TGTGCCAGCAGTTACTCTGGAGGTTCGGGGGGCAATGAGCAGTTCTTC TRBV6-5 TRBD2 TRBJ2-1 .
CASTPGGQPQHF TGTGCCAGCACCCCGGGTGGGCAGCCCCAGCATTTT TRBV11-3 . TRBJ1-5 few
CASSQEAGDTDTQYF TGCGCCAGCAGCCAAGAGGCGGGAGACACAGATACGCAGTATTTT TRBV4-1 TRBD2 TRBJ2-3 .
CASSFSLAGDTQYF TGTGCCAGCAGTTTCTCCCTAGCGGGAGATACGCAGTATTTT TRBV27 TRBD2 TRBJ2-3 once
CASSLLSEGSKGTEAFF TGTGCCAGCAGTTTATTGTCCGAGGGATCGAAAGGGACTGAAGCTTTCTTT TRBV28 . TRBJ1-1 .
CASMQDWSGANVLTF TGTGCCAGTATGCAGGATTGGTCTGGGGCCAACGTCCTGACTTTC TRBV19 . TRBJ2-6 .
CASRVTGNHNSPLHF TGTGCCAGCAGGGTTACGGGGAACCATAATTCACCCCTCCACTTT TRBV7-9 . TRBJ1-6 .
CATSRGANQGNQPQHF TGTGCCACCAGCAGAGGTGCCAATCAGGGGAATCAGCCCCAGCATTTT TRBV15 . TRBJ1-5 .
CASSSRADQPQHF TGTGCCAGCAGCTCCAGGGCGGATCAGCCCCAGCATTTT TRBV7-2 . TRBJ1-5 .
CASSPYKGRFDNEQFF TGTGCCAGCTCACCATACAAGGGGAGGTTTGACAATGAGCAGTTCTTC TRBV18 . TRBJ2-1 .
CASSSGTTYEQYF TGTGCCAGCAGCTCCGGGACTACCTACGAGCAGTACTTC TRBV7-2 TRBD2 TRBJ2-7 .
CASSSKNEQFF TGTGCCAGCAGTTCCAAGAATGAGCAGTTCTTC TRBV14 . TRBJ2-1 .